The 17 T cell receptor beta chains below all came from one sample that was sequenced in a study of response to subunit inactivated influenza vaccine (dated by TCRdb to 2016 to 2019). The sample's time point, from its label and the paper: 45 days after influenza vaccine administration. Library construction relied on RT-PCR. Sequencing took place on an Illumina HiSeq 2500. Starting from the raw public reads, TCRdb applied fastp trimming at Q25, assembled clones with MiXCR and retained in-frame beta chains. Rows are unified per CDR3 protein, each entry keeping the most common DNA and genes. This sample comprises fewer than 700,000 distinct CDR3 sequences, 13% of them detected only once. Around 13% of the sample lies in the top ten. The source material was PBMCs from blood, sampled 45 days after vaccination. These receptors all come from a man in his fifties or sixties who received an inactivated influenza vaccine. Donor details come from another sample of the same person, matched by shared clones.

This clonotype was counted at least ten times. The chain couples TRBV5-1 to TRBJ2-5, with D possibly TRBD2 on 5 matching bases. Trimming left V 5 bases short and J 4 bases short, with 12 bases between. This CDR3 is 13 amino acids long. Germline CDR1 and CDR2: SGHRS and YFSETQ. This CDR3 reads CASRNEAGETQYF. The CDR3 coding sequence is TGCGCCAGCAGAAATGAGGCGGGAGAGACCCAGTACTTC.

This clonotype was counted many times. The chain employs TRBV5-1 and TRBJ2-1; D may be TRBD2 (6 bases). With 1 base removed from V and 4 bases from J, the gap between germline ends came to 9 bases. CDR1 and CDR2 from the germline V gene are SGHRS and YFSETQ. The CDR3 is 14 amino acids. CDR3 loop: CASSLYRGYNEQFF. The CDR3, as DNA: TGCGCCAGCAGCTTGTACCGGGGGTACAATGAGCAGTTCTTC.

This clonotype has a handful of counts. The chain couples TRBV24-1 to TRBJ2-2; D unclear. Trimming removed 2 bases from V and 8 bases from J, with 11 bases in between. This CDR3 has 14 residues. The V gene's germline CDR1 is KGHDR and CDR2 SFDVKD. The CDR3 loop is CATSDWQLTGELFF. CDR3 DNA: TGTGCCACCAGTGATTGGCAGCTGACAGGGGAGCTGTTTTTT.

A few counts support this clonotype. This sequence joins TRBV10-3 and TRBJ1-1, with 7 bases identical to TRBD1. The J segment lost 7 bases and the V segment lost 2 bases, leaving 7 bases of the junction unmatched. CDR3 length equals 14 residues. Germline loops: CDR1 ENHRY, CDR2 SYGVKD. CDR3 residues: CAISEPDRSYEAFF. The CDR3 DNA is TGTGCCATCAGTGAGCCGGACAGGAGCTATGAAGCTTTCTTT.

The chain employs TRBV7-8 and TRBJ1-4; D may be TRBD1 (5 bases). Looked up from germline, CDR1 is SGHVS and CDR2 is FQNEAQ. The CDR3 has 16 residues. The V end was cut by 3 bases, the J end by 2 bases, with 13 bases between. In nucleotides, the CDR3 is TGTGCCAGCAGCTTCGGGACCTCACGGACTAATGAAAAACTGTTTTTT. Its translation: CASSFGTSRTNEKLFF.

The chain joins TRBV10-3 to TRBJ2-7, with D unresolved. The CDR3 consists of 13 residues. Trimming took off 8 bases at V and 4 bases at J, with 15 bases between the two ends. Germline CDR1 ENHRY, CDR2 SYGVKD. For the CDR3, the DNA is TGTGCCATCGCCACGACCCAAGGGTACGAGCAGTACTTC. Amino acids: CAIATTQGYEQYF.

The chain links TRBV20-1 to TRBJ2-1, with 8 nucleotides matching TRBD2. This CDR3 is built from 14 residues. The V gene end was trimmed by 7 bases and the J gene end by 2 bases; junction bases not matched to a gene: 7. Germline V gene lookup returns CDR1 DFQATT and CDR2 SNEGSKA (reference sequence). The CDR3 loop reads CSVRLARAYNEQFF. The CDR3 DNA reads TGCAGTGTTCGACTAGCGCGCGCCTACAATGAGCAGTTCTTC.

This clonotype was recorded a few times. The rearrangement links TRBV12-3 or TRBV12-4 to TRBJ1-1; the match to TRBD1 covers 7 bases. J lost 1 base, V lost 6 bases, and 5 bases had no gene match. The CDR3 contains 14 residues. The CDR3 is CASSNRDRNTEAFF. CDR3 in DNA: TGTGCCAGCAGCAACCGGGACAGGAACACTGAAGCTTTCTTT.

The chain uses TRBV7-6 and TRBJ2-7; 12 bases match TRBD2. CDR1 is SGHVS and CDR2 is FNYEAQ in the germline V gene. The V and J ends lost 2 bases and 2 bases, in that order; junction bases with no gene match: 4. CDR3 length: 16 residues. CDR3 in DNA: TGTGCCAGCAGCTTATGGGCTAGCGGGGGGGCCTACGAGCAGTACTTC. It translates to CASSLWASGGAYEQYF. Full variable domain (missing parts from reference TRBV7-6 and TRBJ2-7): GAGVSQSPRYKVTKRGQDVALRCDPISGHVSLYWYRQALGQGPEFLTYFNYEAQQDKSGLPNDRFSAERPEGSISTLTIQRTEQRDSAMYRCASSLWASGGAYEQYFGPGTRLTVT.

In this sample, this clonotype turned up many times. CDR3 sequence (DNA): TGCAGTGCTAGATACCTGGGACAGGGAGGGAGCTACAATGAGCAGTTCTTC. Residues: CSARYLGQGGSYNEQFF. V usage is TRBV20-1 and J usage is TRBJ2-1; 9 positions match TRBD1. With V trimmed by 2 bases and J by 3 bases, 11 bases remained unmatched. Germline V lookup: CDR1 DFQATT, CDR2 SNEGSKA (reference sequence). This CDR3 comprises 17 residues.

This clonotype came up a few times. The J gene is TRBJ1-1, the V gene TRBV4-3; no firm D call. Deletions cut 0 bases from V and 3 bases from J, with 11 bases between. The germline CDR1 and CDR2 sequences are LGHNA and YSLEER. CDR3 length: 15 amino acids. The chain's CDR3 is CASSQELRLYTEAFF. The CDR3 DNA reads as TGCGCCAGCAGCCAAGAGCTGCGGCTTTACACTGAAGCTTTCTTT.

This clonotype was seen only a few times. The gene calls are TRBV5-4 and TRBJ2-7, with TRBD2 matching over 9 bases. The CDR3 loop spans 16 amino acids. Germline V lookup: CDR1 SGHNT, CDR2 YYREEE (reference sequence). Germline trimming cut 0 bases from V and 0 bases from J; bases unmatched to any gene: 4. The CDR3 nucleotides are TGTGCCAGCAGCTTGGCCCCTAGCGGGGCCTCCTACGAGCAGTACTTC. This gives the protein CASSLAPSGASYEQYF.

In its sample, this clonotype was seen a few times. The chain links TRBV6-5 to TRBJ2-2, with D perhaps matching TRBD1 (6 bases). Germline CDR1 is MNHEY and CDR2 is SVGAGI. The ends were cut back, 2 bases at V and 1 base at J, with 11 bases in the middle. This CDR3 comprises 16 residues. This CDR3 is CASSYGDTMNTGELFF. CDR3 DNA sequence: TGTGCCAGCAGTTACGGGGACACCATGAACACCGGGGAGCTGTTTTTT.

The chain joins TRBV28 to TRBJ1-1, with D possibly matching TRBD1 (6 bases). The CDR3 loop spans 16 amino acids. Germline values: CDR1 MDHEN, CDR2 SYDVKM. V lost 6 bases, J lost 3 bases, and 20 bases lay in between. CDR3 coding DNA: TGTGCCAGCAGCCCATACTTGGGGGCGGGGTACACTGAAGCTTTCTTT. Amino acids: CASSPYLGAGYTEAFF.

In this sample, this clonotype turned up a few times. This chain links TRBV11-2 with TRBJ2-6; D possibly corresponds to TRBD2 (5 bases). V lost 7 bases and J 1 base, leaving 17 bases between the germline ends. This CDR3 region has 17 residues. Germline V gene lookup returns CDR1 SGHAT and CDR2 FQNNGV. The CDR3 DNA is TGTGCCAGCATCGTCTTTCGTCCGGGGTCTGGGGCCAACGTCCTGACTTTC. This translates into CASIVFRPGSGANVLTF.

This clonotype was seen more than once but under ten times. V and J are TRBV10-3 and TRBJ2-3; perhaps TRBD1 as D (5 bases). V lost 4 bases and J lost 2, with 10 bases in between. This CDR3 has 14 amino acids. Germline CDR1 ENHRY, CDR2 SYGVKD. The CDR3 loop is CAISGGRATDTQYF. CDR3 nucleotides: TGTGCCATCAGTGGTGGCAGGGCCACAGATACGCAGTATTTT.

V is TRBV5-1 and J is TRBJ2-7; 13 nucleotides match TRBD2. Germline loops: CDR1 SGHRS, CDR2 YFSETQ. V shed 3 bases and J 5 bases; nucleotides not matched to a gene: 5. The CDR3 is made up of 15 amino acids. This CDR3 reads CASSSRTSGSNEQYF. CDR3 coding DNA: TGCGCCAGCAGCTCCCGGACTAGCGGGAGTAACGAGCAGTACTTC.